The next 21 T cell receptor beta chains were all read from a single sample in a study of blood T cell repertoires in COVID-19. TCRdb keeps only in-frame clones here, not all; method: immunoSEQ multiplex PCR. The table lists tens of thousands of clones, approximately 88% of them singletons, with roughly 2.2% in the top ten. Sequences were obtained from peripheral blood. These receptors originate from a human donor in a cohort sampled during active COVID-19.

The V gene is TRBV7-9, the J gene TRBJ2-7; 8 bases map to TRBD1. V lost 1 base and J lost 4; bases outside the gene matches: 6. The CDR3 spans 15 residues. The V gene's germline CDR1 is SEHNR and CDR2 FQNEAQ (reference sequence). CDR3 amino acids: CASSLEDRGRYEQYF. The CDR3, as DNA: TGTGCCAGCAGCTTAGAAGACAGGGGACGGTACGAGCAGTACTTC.

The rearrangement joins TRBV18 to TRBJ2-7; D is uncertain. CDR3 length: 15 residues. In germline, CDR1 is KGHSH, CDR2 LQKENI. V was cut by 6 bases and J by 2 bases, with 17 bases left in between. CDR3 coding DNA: TGTGCCAGCTCGCGAGTAGTAGCAAAGACCTACGAGCAGTACTTC. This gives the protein CASSRVVAKTYEQYF.

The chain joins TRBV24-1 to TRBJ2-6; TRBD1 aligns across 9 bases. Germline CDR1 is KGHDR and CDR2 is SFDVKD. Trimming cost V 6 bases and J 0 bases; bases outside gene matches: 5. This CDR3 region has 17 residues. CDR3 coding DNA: TGTGCCACCAGTTCGACAGGGGGTGTCTCTGGGGCCAACGTCCTGACTTTC. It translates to CATSSTGGVSGANVLTF.

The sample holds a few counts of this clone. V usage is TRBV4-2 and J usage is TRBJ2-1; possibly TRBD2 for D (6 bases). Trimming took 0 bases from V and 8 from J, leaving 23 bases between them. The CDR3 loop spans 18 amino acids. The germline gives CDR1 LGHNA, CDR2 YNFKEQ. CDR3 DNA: TGTGCCAGCAGCCAAGATCTGGTGGCGGGACTGGTTAAGTATGAGCAGTTCTTC. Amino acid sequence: CASSQDLVAGLVKYEQFF.

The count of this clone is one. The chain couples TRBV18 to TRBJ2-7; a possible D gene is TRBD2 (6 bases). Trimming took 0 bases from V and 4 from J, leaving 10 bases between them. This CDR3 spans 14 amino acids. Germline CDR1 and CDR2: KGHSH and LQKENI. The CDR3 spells CASSPPAGRYEQYF. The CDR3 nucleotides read TGTGCCAGCTCACCACCGGCGGGACGGTACGAGCAGTACTTC.

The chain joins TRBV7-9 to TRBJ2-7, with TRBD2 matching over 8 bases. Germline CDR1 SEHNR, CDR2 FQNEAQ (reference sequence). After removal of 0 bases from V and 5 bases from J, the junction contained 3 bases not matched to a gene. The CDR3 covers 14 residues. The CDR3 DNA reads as TGTGCCAGCAGCTTAGCTAGCGGGGTGGACGAGCAGTACTTC. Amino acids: CASSLASGVDEQYF. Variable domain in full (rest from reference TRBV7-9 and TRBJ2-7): DTGVSQNPRHKITKRGQNVTFRCDPISEHNRLYWYRQTLGQGPEFLTYFQNEAQLEKSRLLSDRFSAERPKGSFSTLEIQRTEQGDSAMYLCASSLASGVDEQYFGPGTRLTVT.

The CDR3 protein is CASSLGASGFDEQYF. The CDR3, as DNA: TGTGCCAGCAGCTTAGGGGCTAGCGGGTTCGACGAGCAGTACTTC. The chain carries TRBV7-9 and TRBJ2-7; 8 positions match TRBD2. V dropped 1 base and J dropped 5; count of bases not matched to a gene: 7. The germline CDR1 and CDR2 sequences are SEHNR and FQNEAQ (reference sequence). The CDR3 runs 15 residues.

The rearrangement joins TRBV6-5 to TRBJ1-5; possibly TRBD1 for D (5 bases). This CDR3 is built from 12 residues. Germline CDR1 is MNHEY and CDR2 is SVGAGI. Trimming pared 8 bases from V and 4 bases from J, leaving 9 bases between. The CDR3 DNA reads TGTGCCAGCGGACACAAGAATCAGCCCCAGCATTTT. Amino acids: CASGHKNQPQHF.

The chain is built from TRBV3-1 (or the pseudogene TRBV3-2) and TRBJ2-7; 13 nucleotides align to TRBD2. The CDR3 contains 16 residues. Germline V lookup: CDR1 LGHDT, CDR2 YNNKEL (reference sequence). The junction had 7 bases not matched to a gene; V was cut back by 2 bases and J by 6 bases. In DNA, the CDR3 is TGTGCCAGCAGCCAACAACTAGCGGGGGGGCCCGTCGAGCAGTACTTC. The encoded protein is CASSQQLAGGPVEQYF.

In DNA, the CDR3 is TGTGCCAGCAGTTCCGGACAGCATTACAATGAGCAGTTCTTC. Translated: CASSSGQHYNEQFF. The rearrangement uses TRBV6-5 and TRBJ2-1, with D possibly TRBD1 on 6 matching bases. The germline V gene encodes CDR1 MNHEY and CDR2 SVGAGI. The V and J ends lost 4 bases and 4 bases respectively, with 11 bases between them. The CDR3 has 14 residues.

The CDR3 loop is CASSESGRGKETQYF. The DNA for the CDR3 is TGTGCCAGCAGTGAATCAGGTCGGGGGAAAGAGACCCAGTACTTC. V usage is TRBV2 and J usage is TRBJ2-5, with D perhaps matching TRBD2 (6 bases). CDR3 length equals 15 residues. V lost 2 bases and J lost 3, with 13 bases in between. Per the germline V gene, CDR1 is SNHLY and CDR2 is FYNNEI.

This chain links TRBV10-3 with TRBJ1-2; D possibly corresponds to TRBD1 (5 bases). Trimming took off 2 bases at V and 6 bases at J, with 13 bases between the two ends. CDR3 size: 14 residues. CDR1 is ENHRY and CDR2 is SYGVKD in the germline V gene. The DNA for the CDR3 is TGTGCCATCAGTGAGCAGGGAGGTCTCGATGGCTACACCTTC. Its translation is CAISEQGGLDGYTF.

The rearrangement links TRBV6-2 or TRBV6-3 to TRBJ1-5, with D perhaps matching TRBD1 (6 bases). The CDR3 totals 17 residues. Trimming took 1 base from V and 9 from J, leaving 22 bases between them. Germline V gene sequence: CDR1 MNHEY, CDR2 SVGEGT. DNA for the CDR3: TGTGCCAGCAGTTACTTGAGGACAGCCAACCCCGCGGCGCCCCAGCATTTT. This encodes CASSYLRTANPAAPQHF.

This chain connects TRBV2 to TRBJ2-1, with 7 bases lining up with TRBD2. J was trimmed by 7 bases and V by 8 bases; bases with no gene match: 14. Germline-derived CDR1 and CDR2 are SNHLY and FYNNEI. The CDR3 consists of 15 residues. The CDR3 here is CASRSGLISGNEQFF. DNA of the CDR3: TGTGCCAGCCGATCAGGGTTGATTAGCGGGAATGAGCAGTTCTTC.

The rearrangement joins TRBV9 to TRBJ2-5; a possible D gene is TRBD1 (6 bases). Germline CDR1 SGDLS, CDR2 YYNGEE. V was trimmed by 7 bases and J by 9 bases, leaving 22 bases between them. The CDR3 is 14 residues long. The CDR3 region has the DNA TGTGCCAGCGTCGAGACAGGACGTCCAGGGTCCCAGTACTTC. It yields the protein CASVETGRPGSQYF.

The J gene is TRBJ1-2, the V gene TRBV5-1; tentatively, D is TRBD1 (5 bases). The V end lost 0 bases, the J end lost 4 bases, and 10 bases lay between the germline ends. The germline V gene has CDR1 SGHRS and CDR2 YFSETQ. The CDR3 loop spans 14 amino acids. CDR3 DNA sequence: TGCGCCAGCAGCTTGGCGGGGGTTGGCTATGGCTACACCTTC. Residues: CASSLAGVGYGYTF.

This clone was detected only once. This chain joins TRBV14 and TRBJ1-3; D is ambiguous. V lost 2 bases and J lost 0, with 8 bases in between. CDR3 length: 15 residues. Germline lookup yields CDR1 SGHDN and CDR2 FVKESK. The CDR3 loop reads CASSQQAISGNTIYF. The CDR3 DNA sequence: TGTGCCAGCAGCCAACAGGCCATCTCTGGAAACACCATATATTTT.

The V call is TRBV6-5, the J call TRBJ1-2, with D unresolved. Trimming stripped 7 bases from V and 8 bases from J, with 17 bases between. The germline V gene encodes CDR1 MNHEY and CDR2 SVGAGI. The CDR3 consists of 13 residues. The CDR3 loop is CASTLYALEGYTF. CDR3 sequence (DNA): TGTGCCAGCACGTTGTACGCCCTAGAGGGCTACACCTTC.

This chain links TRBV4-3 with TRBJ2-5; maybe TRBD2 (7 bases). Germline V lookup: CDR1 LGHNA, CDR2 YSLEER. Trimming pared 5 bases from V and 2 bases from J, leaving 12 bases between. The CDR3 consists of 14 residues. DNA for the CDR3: TGCGCCAGCAGCAAGGGGGGGGTTCAAGAGACCCAGTACTTC. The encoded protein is CASSKGGVQETQYF.

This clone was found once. CDR3 protein: CASSLTRGVQNIQYF. In DNA, the CDR3 is TGTGCCAGCAGTCTAACCAGGGGGGTACAAAACATTCAGTACTTC. V gene TRBV6-5 combines with J gene TRBJ2-4; maybe TRBD1 (7 bases). V lost 5 bases to trimming and J lost 5 bases, with 16 bases between them. Looked up from germline, CDR1 is MNHEY and CDR2 is SVGAGI. This CDR3 is 15 amino acids long.

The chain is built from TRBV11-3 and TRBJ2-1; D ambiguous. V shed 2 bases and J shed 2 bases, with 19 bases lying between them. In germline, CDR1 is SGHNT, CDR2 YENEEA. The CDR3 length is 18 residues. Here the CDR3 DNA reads TGTGCCAGCAGCTTATCACCTACCTCGTGGGCCCCCTACAATGAGCAGTTCTTC. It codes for CASSLSPTSWAPYNEQFF.